Listed here are 18 T cell receptor beta chains from one sample, sequenced in a study of control samples from healthy donors and cancer patients. Sequencing used immunoSEQ multiplex PCR; TCRdb keeps in-frame clones, though not all of them. The sample contains about 48,000 clones, over 85% of which appear only once. The sequenced sample consisted of PBMCs. The receptors shown here come from a woman between 50 and 59 years old with head and neck cancer.

The J gene is TRBJ1-4, the V gene TRBV18; no firm D call. The CDR3 is 14 residues long. In germline, CDR1 is KGHSH, CDR2 LQKENI. V dropped 2 bases and J dropped 1 base, with 5 bases sitting between them. The CDR3 DNA reads as TGTGCCAGCTCACCAAGGGAAACTAATGAAAAACTGTTTTTT. Amino acid sequence: CASSPRETNEKLFF.

This sequence joins TRBV27 and TRBJ2-5; 10 nucleotides line up with TRBD1. The junction had 13 bases not matched to a gene; V was cut back by 7 bases and J by 5 bases. There are 16 residues in the CDR3. Looked up from germline, CDR1 is MNHEY and CDR2 is SMNVEV (reference sequence). Here the CDR3 DNA reads TGTGCCAGCAAACGTCTGGGGGGACAGGGGTGGGAGACCCAGTACTTC. This gives the protein CASKRLGGQGWETQYF.

The rearrangement joins TRBV24-1 to TRBJ2-1; D might be TRBD2 (6 bases). Germline values: CDR1 KGHDR, CDR2 SFDVKD. The CDR3 spans 16 residues. Between the trimmed V and J ends, which lost 5 bases and 6 bases, there was a span of 19 bases. The CDR3 reads CATSVHNSLGGNEQFF. In DNA form, the CDR3 reads TGTGCCACCAGTGTCCATAATTCCCTCGGGGGCAATGAGCAGTTCTTC.

The V call is TRBV2, the J call TRBJ2-7; TRBD1 matches at 10 bases. J gave up 3 bases and V 4 bases, and 3 bases lay outside the gene matches. The CDR3 contains 14 residues. Germline V gives CDR1 SNHLY, CDR2 FYNNEI. The CDR3 loop is CASSAGTGVYEQYF. The CDR3 coding sequence is TGTGCCAGCAGTGCCGGGACAGGGGTCTACGAGCAGTACTTC.

This chain uses TRBV30 with TRBJ2-7, with D perhaps TRBD1 (7 bases). Per germline, CDR1 GTSNPN and CDR2 SVGIG (reference sequence). With 3 bases removed from V and 6 bases from J, the gap between germline ends came to 33 bases. This CDR3 region has 19 residues. Here the CDR3 DNA reads TGTGCCTGGAGACGTGGGCGCAGGGGGGTAAAATTAGAGGCTGGCGAGCAGTACTTC. It encodes CAWRRGRRGVKLEAGEQYF.

The rearrangement joins TRBV18 to TRBJ2-1, with D tentatively TRBD2 (5 bases). The CDR3 contains 13 residues. Trimming took 2 bases from V and 4 from J, leaving 6 bases between them. The V gene's germline CDR1 is KGHSH and CDR2 LQKENI. CDR3 DNA sequence: TGTGCCAGCTCACCAGAGGGATACAATGAGCAGTTCTTC. It translates to CASSPEGYNEQFF.

V gene TRBV15 combines with J gene TRBJ2-7; 10 bases are shared with TRBD2. Looked up from germline, CDR1 is LNHNV and CDR2 is YYDKDF (reference sequence). The CDR3 consists of 16 residues. J was trimmed by 2 bases and V by 5 bases; bases with no gene match: 9. The CDR3 DNA reads as TGTGCCACCAGCGGTAGTCCAGCGGGAGGGGCCTACGAGCAGTACTTC. It specifies CATSGSPAGGAYEQYF.

This chain joins TRBV5-6 and TRBJ2-3; D unresolved. Deletions cut 0 bases from V and 6 bases from J, with 8 bases between. CDR3 size: 13 residues. Germline V gives CDR1 SGHDT, CDR2 YYEEEE. The chain's CDR3 is CASSLDPQDTQYF. CDR3 in DNA: TGTGCCAGCAGCTTGGACCCGCAGGATACGCAGTATTTT.

V is TRBV11-2 and J is TRBJ1-2, with D perhaps matching TRBD1 (5 bases). Germline lookup yields CDR1 SGHAT and CDR2 FQNNGV. This CDR3 is 14 amino acids long. V was shortened by 3 bases and J by 4 bases, with 12 bases between the two germline ends. The CDR3 loop reads CASSFQSTVYGYTF. The CDR3 nucleotides read TGTGCCAGCAGCTTCCAATCGACAGTCTATGGCTACACCTTC. Full variable domain (missing parts from reference TRBV11-2 and TRBJ1-2): EAGVAQSPRYKIIEKRQSVAFWCNPISGHATLYWYQQILGQGPKLLIQFQNNGVVDDSQLPKDRFSAERLKGVDSTLKIQPAKLEDSAVYLCASSFQSTVYGYTFGSGTRLTVV.

The J gene is TRBJ2-1, the V gene TRBV2; 7 bases are a match to TRBD2. The V segment lost 5 bases and the J segment 7 bases; nucleotides outside the gene matches: 8. This CDR3 is built from 14 residues. The germline V gene has CDR1 SNHLY and CDR2 FYNNEI. The CDR3 loop reads CASSHLTGGNEQFF. The CDR3 DNA follows: TGTGCCAGCAGTCACCTAACGGGGGGAAATGAGCAGTTCTTC.

This chain connects TRBV27 to TRBJ2-1; 11 positions match TRBD2. V was pared by 1 base and J by 3 bases, with 5 bases of the junction left unmatched. CDR1 is MNHEY and CDR2 is SMNVEV in the germline V gene (reference sequence). This CDR3 spans 17 amino acids. The CDR3 DNA reads as TGTGCCAGCAGTTTATTGTCGACTAGCGGGGTCTACAATGAGCAGTTCTTC. Residues: CASSLLSTSGVYNEQFF.

The chain carries TRBV7-2 and TRBJ2-2; 7 positions match TRBD2. The CDR3 runs to 15 residues. V lost 4 bases and J lost 9; bases outside the gene matches: 11. Germline loops: CDR1 SGHTA, CDR2 FQGNSA. CDR3 nucleotides: TGTGCCAGCAGCTGGGGGGGTTCGAACGCCCGGGAGCTGTTTTTT. Translated, it gives CASSWGGSNARELFF.

The rearrangement links TRBV10-3 to TRBJ2-5, with 10 positions matching TRBD2. V shed 10 bases, J shed 2 bases, and the junction held 4 bases outside the gene matches. The CDR3 is made up of 13 amino acids. Germline lookup yields CDR1 ENHRY and CDR2 SYGVKD. CDR3 sequence reads: CATATSGQETQYF. CDR3 sequence (DNA): TGTGCCACCGCGACTAGCGGGCAAGAGACCCAGTACTTC.

The V gene is TRBV28, the J gene TRBJ2-3, with TRBD2 matching over 8 bases. CDR1 MDHEN and CDR2 SYDVKM come from the germline V gene. The CDR3 extends over 18 amino acids. V shed 5 bases, J shed 0 bases, and the junction held 13 bases outside the gene matches. The CDR3 sequence: CASSPLLAEGPSTDTQYF. The CDR3 nucleotides are TGTGCCAGCAGTCCCCTACTAGCGGAGGGCCCTAGCACAGATACGCAGTATTTT. The variable domain in full, with the rest retrieved from reference TRBV28 and TRBJ2-3, is DVKVTQSSRYLVKRTGEKVFLECVQDMDHENMFWYRQDPGLGLRLIYFSYDVKMKEKGDIPEGYSVSREKKERFSLILESASTNQTSMYLCASSPLLAEGPSTDTQYFGPGTRLTVL.

The chain carries TRBV11-3 and TRBJ2-3; 7 nucleotides agree with TRBD1. Germline V gene sequence: CDR1 SGHNT, CDR2 YENEEA. Trimming took 0 bases from V and 0 from J; bases not matched to a gene: 6. The CDR3 is 17 residues long. The chain's CDR3 is CASSLESLGQSTDTQYF. Here the CDR3 DNA reads TGTGCCAGCAGCTTAGAATCTTTGGGACAGAGCACAGATACGCAGTATTTT.

V usage is TRBV6-6 and J usage is TRBJ1-5; the D is unclear. Germline CDR1 MNHNY, CDR2 SVGAGI (reference sequence). Trimming shortened V by 6 bases and J by 1 base, and 10 bases separated the two germline ends. This CDR3 region has 14 residues. This CDR3 is CASSLKGSNQPQHF. The CDR3 nucleotides are TGTGCCAGCAGCCTAAAGGGAAGCAATCAGCCCCAGCATTTT.

The chain links TRBV6-5 to TRBJ2-3, with a tentative D call TRBD2 (6 bases). Germline-derived CDR1 and CDR2 are MNHEY and SVGAGI. V was cut by 4 bases and J by 5 bases, with 16 bases left in between. The CDR3 length is 15 residues. The CDR3 DNA reads as TGTGCCAGCAGTTCCGCGGGACTTGGGGAAGATACGCAGTATTTT. Translated, it gives CASSSAGLGEDTQYF.

This chain joins TRBV7-9 and TRBJ2-5; D gene unclear. The V gene lost 0 bases and the J gene lost 5 bases, with 4 bases spanning the gap. The V gene's germline CDR1 is SEHNR and CDR2 FQNEAQ (reference sequence). CDR3 length: 12 amino acids. CDR3 loop: CASSLASETQYF. In DNA, the CDR3 is TGTGCCAGCAGCTTAGCGTCGGAGACCCAGTACTTC.